This paragraph reports one T cell receptor (beta chain). Repertoires were generated with immunoSEQ multiplex PCR, while TCRdb's copy carries only in-frame clones and drops some. This table has 70,000 or so clones, 75% to 90% appearing once. The CDR3 covers 14 residues. CDR1 is MNHNY, CDR2 SVGAGI, per germline (reference sequence). Losses at the gene ends were 8 bases for V and 1 base for J; bases not matched to a gene: 5. The data were obtained in a study of OX40 agonist ivuxolimab in advanced cancers. Overall study context: Three individuals attained partial responses, comprising one hepatocellular carcinoma case and two cutaneous melanoma cases.

Here the sequenced sample was CD4+ or CD8+ T cells sorted from blood, taken in a trial of the OX40 agonist ivuxolimab. The chain carries TRBV6-6 and TRBJ2-7, with 10 bases identical to TRBD2. This sequence originates from an adult with an advanced solid tumor such as melanoma, head and neck, liver or kidney cancer. CDR3 in DNA: TGTGCCAGCGCCTGGACTAGCGGTTCCTACGAGCAGTACTTC. Amino acids: CASAWTSGSYEQYF.